This T cell receptor (beta chain) was sequenced for a study of human T cells and chemical hapten exposure. General study points: Among TCRs, those above 1 in 1000 frequency were unaffected by DPC sensitization.

Unique molecular identifiers were attached to individual cDNA molecules within the library. Under the authors' procedure: Per-sample TCR counts ranged from about 23,224 to 690,600, median 95,638. TCRdb reprocessed the reads with MiXCR, giving one entry per CDR3 protein. TCRdb, not the original authors, processed these V and J calls. The sample has roughly 120,000 distinct CDR3 sequences; over 6.5% are singletons. It was from unfractionated whole blood that total RNA was extracted. Between the trimmed V and J ends, which lost 2 bases and 4 bases, there was a span of 6 bases. Germline assignment: CDR1 MNHEY and CDR2 SMNVEV (reference sequence). The CDR3 runs 13 residues. This clonotype occurred a few times. The antigen remains unidentified.

V and J are TRBV27 and TRBJ2-1; D unclear. The sequenced sample was whole blood. This receptor was taken from a human donor in good health. Some clones in this sample may be carry-over from other donors' samples. CDR3 loop: CASSLTLYNEQFF. As DNA, the CDR3 is TGTGCCAGCAGTTTAACCTTATACAATGAGCAGTTCTTC.